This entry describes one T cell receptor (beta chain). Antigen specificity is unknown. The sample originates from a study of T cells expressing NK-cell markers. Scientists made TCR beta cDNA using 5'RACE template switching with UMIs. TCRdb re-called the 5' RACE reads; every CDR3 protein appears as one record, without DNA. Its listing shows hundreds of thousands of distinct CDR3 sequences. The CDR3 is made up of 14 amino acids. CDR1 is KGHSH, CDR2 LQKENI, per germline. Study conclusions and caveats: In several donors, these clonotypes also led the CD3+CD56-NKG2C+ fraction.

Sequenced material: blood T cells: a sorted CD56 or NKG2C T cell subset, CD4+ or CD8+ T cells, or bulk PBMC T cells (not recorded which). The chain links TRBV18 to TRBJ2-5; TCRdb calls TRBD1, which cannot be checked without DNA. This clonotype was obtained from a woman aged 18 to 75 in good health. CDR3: CASSPGPGQETQYF.